This T cell receptor beta chain came from a study of Graves' ophthalmopathy and Graves' hyperthyroidism. Whole-study context: Before any treatment was given, at initial diagnosis, peripheral blood was collected. Study findings and constraints: Blood also carried most expanded thyroid clonotypes exceeding 0.001 frequency.

Amplifying from RNA transcripts, the study obtained TCR beta CDR3 regions. Investigators did first-round RT-PCR with HTBI primers, then second-round multiplex PCR. MiXCR, run by TCRdb on the multiplex PCR reads, gives a single entry per CDR3 protein. Of about 620,000 distinct CDR3 sequences listed, about 24% are singletons. This clonotype appeared many times. Its specificity is not known. The CDR3 consists of 14 residues. The V segment lost 9 bases and the J segment 5 bases; nucleotides outside the gene matches: 9. Germline assignment: CDR1 LNHNV and CDR2 YYDKDF (reference sequence). The chain has TRBV15 and TRBJ1-5; 8 nucleotides line up with TRBD1. Sequencing used peripheral blood. The clonotype originates from a young woman with stable Graves' hyperthyroidism. Some clones in this sample may be carry-over from other donors' samples. The CDR3 DNA reads TGTGCCACGGCCAGGGGGCGGTTGGATCAGCCCCAGCATTTT. This gives the protein CATARGRLDQPQHF.